Listed here are 20 T cell receptor beta chains from one sample, sequenced in a study of cytomegalovirus exposure and HLA in healthy donors. It was with 60 Vbeta and 13 Jbeta primers that the PCR ran. Generated by immunoSEQ multiplex PCR, the TCRdb table keeps only in-frame clones and is missing some. The sample has tens of thousands of clones; 75% to 80% are singletons. What was sequenced was PBMCs. The receptors stem from a middle-aged woman in good health and CMV-seronegative.

V is TRBV15 and J is TRBJ1-5, with TRBD1 matching 9 bases. V was pared by 0 bases and J by 5 bases, with 8 bases of the junction left unmatched. The CDR3 runs to 17 residues. CDR1 and CDR2 from the germline V gene are LNHNV and YYDKDF (reference sequence). The CDR3 region is CATSRDHVGQGYQPQHF. The CDR3 coding sequence is TGTGCCACCAGCAGAGATCATGTGGGACAGGGCTATCAGCCCCAGCATTTT.

This clone was found a few times. V gene TRBV5-4 combines with J gene TRBJ1-3, with TRBD1 matching over 11 bases. Germline V gene data show CDR1 as SGHNT and CDR2 as YYREEE (reference sequence). The CDR3 sequence is 17 residues long. Trimming cost V 0 bases and J 3 bases; bases outside gene matches: 5. In DNA form, the CDR3 reads TGTGCCAGCAGCTTGGAGCGGACAGGGGGCAATGGAAACACCATATATTTT. Translating gives CASSLERTGGNGNTIYF.

This clone occurred a few times. The chain recombines TRBV5-1 with TRBJ2-3; 8 bases are shared with TRBD2. V was clipped by 1 base and J by 3 bases; unmatched bases: 4. From germline, CDR1 is SGHRS and CDR2 YFSETQ. The CDR3 covers 15 residues. CDR3 in DNA: TGCGCCAGCAGCTTGCCGGGGGGGGATACAGATACGCAGTATTTT. Its translation is CASSLPGGDTDTQYF.

A note on this clone: The junction and the germline gene differ at one end; a read error may be behind it. This chain connects TRBV4-2 to TRBJ1-5; D ambiguous. The germline CDR1 and CDR2 sequences are LGHNA and YNFKEQ. This CDR3 has 15 residues. CDR3 region: CASSAAVFSNQPQNF. As DNA, the CDR3 is TGTGCCAGCAGCGCAGCGGTTTTTAGTAATCAGCCCCAGAATTTT.

The rearrangement uses TRBV4-2 and TRBJ2-7, with D unclear. This CDR3 region has 15 residues. The germline V and J ends were trimmed by 0 bases and 3 bases, with 12 bases remaining between them. CDR1 LGHNA and CDR2 YNFKEQ come from the germline V gene. The CDR3 loop is CASSQDGVSGYEQYF. The CDR3, as DNA: TGTGCCAGCAGCCAAGATGGCGTGTCGGGCTACGAGCAGTACTTC.

CDR3 protein: CASSLGVTEATEAFF. The CDR3 region has the DNA TGCGCCAGCAGCTTGGGGGTGACCGAGGCCACTGAAGCTTTCTTT. V usage is TRBV5-1 and J usage is TRBJ1-1; D is unclear. Trimming left V 0 bases short and J 4 bases short, with 13 bases between. The CDR3 has 15 residues. In germline, CDR1 is SGHRS, CDR2 YFSETQ.

This rearrangement joins TRBV2 to TRBJ1-4, with 7 nucleotides matching TRBD1. The trim removed 6 bases at V and 9 bases at J, leaving 25 bases unmatched. This CDR3 region has 19 residues. The germline V gene encodes CDR1 SNHLY and CDR2 FYNNEI. The CDR3 coding sequence is TGTGCCAGCAGACCAGCCGGGACAGCTGAAGCCATGCTCCGAAAAAAACTGTTTTTT. It specifies CASRPAGTAEAMLRKKLFF.

The chain is built from TRBV7-2 and TRBJ2-4; D may be TRBD1 (6 bases). The ends were cut back, 8 bases at V and 9 bases at J, with 17 bases in the middle. Germline values: CDR1 SGHTA, CDR2 FQGNSA. This CDR3 has 13 amino acids. CDR3 nucleotide sequence: TGTGCCAGCTCATTTAAGGGGGATAGCATTCAGTACTTC. Translation gives CASSFKGDSIQYF.

This chain links TRBV7-2 with TRBJ1-5, with 8 bases fitting TRBD1. This CDR3 comprises 16 residues. V dropped 1 base and J dropped 1; count of bases not matched to a gene: 3. From germline, CDR1 is SGHTA and CDR2 FQGNSA. CDR3 nucleotides: TGTGCCAGCAGCTTAGGACAGGGGTTAAGCAATCAGCCCCAGCATTTT. This sequence encodes CASSLGQGLSNQPQHF.

The chain couples TRBV28 to TRBJ1-3; TRBD1 agrees at 11 bases. CDR3 size: 16 residues. With 9 bases clipped from V and 2 bases from J, the junction kept 9 bases outside the gene matches. The germline CDR1 and CDR2 sequences are MDHEN and SYDVKM. The DNA for the CDR3 is TGTGCCAGTTGGACAGGGGGCGAAACTACTGGAAACACCATATATTTT. Its protein is CASWTGGETTGNTIYF.

Only one count was recorded for this clone. A read error may account for a junction end that differs from germline. The chain links TRBV30 to TRBJ1-5, with D unclear. The V gene's germline CDR1 is GTSNPN and CDR2 SVGIG (reference sequence). The CDR3 loop spans 12 amino acids. The CDR3 DNA reads as TGTGCCTGGAGTTCGGAGGGTCAGCCCCAGAATTTT. Protein: CAWSSEGQPQNF.

The CDR3 sequence is CASSLIGGGETQYF. CDR3 bases: TGTGCCAGCAGTTTAATAGGGGGTGGAGAGACCCAGTACTTC. This chain uses TRBV6-6 with TRBJ2-5; D possibly corresponds to TRBD1 (6 bases). The germline V and J ends were trimmed by 4 bases and 4 bases, with 13 bases remaining between them. This CDR3 is built from 14 residues. Germline V lookup: CDR1 MNHNY, CDR2 SVGAGI (reference sequence).

This clone turned up a few times. The CDR3 loop is CSVEDRGKAGYTF. DNA of the CDR3: TGCAGCGTTGAAGATCGGGGTAAGGCTGGCTACACCTTC. The chain employs TRBV29-1 and TRBJ1-2; D is unresolved. The V end lost 0 bases, the J end lost 7 bases, and 12 bases lay between the germline ends. CDR3 size: 13 residues. Germline assignment: CDR1 SQVTM and CDR2 ANQGSEA.

V gene TRBV28 combines with J gene TRBJ2-7; 7 bases fit TRBD1. The V gene end was trimmed by 10 bases and the J gene end by 1 base; junction bases not matched to a gene: 7. The CDR3 runs to 13 residues. Germline V lookup: CDR1 MDHEN, CDR2 SYDVKM. CDR3 in amino acids: CATGGSMSYEQYF. CDR3 nucleotides: TGTGCCACAGGGGGATCTATGTCCTACGAGCAGTACTTC.

The chain carries TRBV5-1 and TRBJ2-5, with TRBD1 matching over 7 bases. The J call is in doubt because the DNA end fits TRBJ2-7 better. The CDR3 is 15 amino acids. The V gene's germline CDR1 is SGHRS and CDR2 YFSETQ. In DNA form, the CDR3 reads TGCGCCAGCAGCCATAACCGGGACAGCTCATACGAGCAGTACTTC. Amino acid sequence: CASSHNRDSSYEQYF.

This rearrangement joins TRBV5-1 to TRBJ2-5, with 9 bases fitting TRBD1. Germline V gives CDR1 SGHRS, CDR2 YFSETQ. This CDR3 comprises 17 residues. Losses at the gene ends were 3 bases for V and 5 bases for J; bases not matched to a gene: 14. CDR3 sequence reads: CASSSGVDRGGRETQYF. Here the CDR3 DNA reads TGCGCCAGCAGCTCTGGGGTTGACAGGGGGGGCCGGGAGACCCAGTACTTC.

V and J are TRBV19 and TRBJ1-2; a possible D gene is TRBD1 (5 bases). Germline V gene lookup returns CDR1 LNHDA and CDR2 SQIVND (reference sequence). The CDR3 length is 17 residues. Trimming cost V 8 bases and J 4 bases, with 26 bases left between them. DNA for the CDR3: TGTGCCAGTGAGGATTGGGCAGGGACTGCAGGTACCTATGGCTACACCTTC. It is translated as CASEDWAGTAGTYGYTF.

The chain has TRBV5-1 and TRBJ2-5; D is possibly TRBD2 (6 bases). The CDR3 length is 16 residues. The V end lost 0 bases, the J end lost 3 bases, and 15 bases lay between the germline ends. The V gene's germline CDR1 is SGHRS and CDR2 YFSETQ. The CDR3 region is CASSLAAGRRKETQYF. In nucleotides, the CDR3 is TGCGCCAGCAGCTTGGCTGCAGGGAGGAGGAAAGAGACCCAGTACTTC. Full variable domain (remainder filled in from reference TRBV5-1 and TRBJ2-5): KAGVTQTPRYLIKTRGQQVTLSCSPISGHRSVSWYQQTPGQGLQFLFEYFSETQRNKGNFPGRFSGRQFSNSRSEMNVSTLELGDSALYLCASSLAAGRRKETQYFGPGTRLLVL.

The chain couples TRBV29-1 to TRBJ2-1; TRBD2 is a possible D gene (6 bases). The CDR3 sequence is 13 residues long. V lost 6 bases and J lost 0, with 9 bases in between. Germline CDR1 reads SQVTM; CDR2 reads ANQGSEA. The CDR3 loop reads CSVTSSSYNEQFF. In DNA, the CDR3 is TGCAGCGTGACTAGTAGCTCCTACAATGAGCAGTTCTTC.

The chain employs TRBV6-5 and TRBJ1-4; D is undetermined. The germline gives CDR1 MNHEY, CDR2 SVGAGI. Trimming pared 5 bases from V and 8 bases from J, leaving 15 bases between. The CDR3 consists of 14 residues. Here the CDR3 DNA reads TGTGCCAGCAGTCTCGGTTCCTATCGGGAAAAACTGTTTTTT. Protein: CASSLGSYREKLFF.